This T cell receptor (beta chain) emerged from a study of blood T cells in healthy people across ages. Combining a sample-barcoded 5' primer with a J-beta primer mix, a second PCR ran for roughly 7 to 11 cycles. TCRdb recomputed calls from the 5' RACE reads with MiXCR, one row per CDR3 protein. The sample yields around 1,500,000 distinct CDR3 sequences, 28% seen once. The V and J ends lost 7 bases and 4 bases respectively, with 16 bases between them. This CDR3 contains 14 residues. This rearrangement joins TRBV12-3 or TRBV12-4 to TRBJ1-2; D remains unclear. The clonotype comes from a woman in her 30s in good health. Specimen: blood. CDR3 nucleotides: TGTGCCAGCACAGTTGAAGGCCCTATCTATGGCTACACCTTC. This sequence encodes CASTVEGPIYGYTF.